In this sample, the clone carrying this T cell receptor (beta chain) turned up many times. The antigen is unknown. The data were obtained in a study of post-analysis software for immune sequencing data. Study-level background: The patients showed relapsing-remitting, secondary progressive and progressive-relapsing multiple sclerosis courses. Regarding the study as a whole: Relative to controls, patients with multiple sclerosis showed significantly lower normalized Chao1 diversity. Strong co-clustering by F measure linked samples that shared a preparation batch. With TRBV5-6, TRBV5-1 and TRBV20-1 included, about five TRBV segments were more frequent in patients than in controls.

The J segment lost 4 bases and the V segment lost 6 bases, leaving 7 bases of the junction unmatched. The CDR3 totals 13 residues. Per the germline V gene, CDR1 is SQVTM and CDR2 is ANQGSEA. Sequencing libraries made from TCR beta cDNA carried unique molecular identifiers. Out of about 1 to 11 million T cells, roughly 0.5 million cDNA molecules were generated. TCRdb analysed the PCR reads with MiXCR anew, one entry per CDR3 protein. Seen here are 450,000 or so distinct CDR3 sequences, under 55% observed once, and the top ten hold 12%. The chain recombines TRBV29-1 with TRBJ2-7; 9 positions agree with TRBD1. This receptor was taken from a girl aged 10 to 17 with multiple sclerosis. The specimen was blood. This CDR3 reads CSVQPGQGYEQYF. DNA for the CDR3: TGCAGCGTCCAGCCGGGACAGGGATACGAGCAGTACTTC.